This T cell receptor (beta chain) was found in a study of beta chain features in type 1 diabetes. The study, taken as a whole, reports: Among type 1 diabetes patients, VDJ junctions had fewer insertions and more deletions. Among patients, naive, central memory and Treg TCRB repertoires appeared more similar than among healthy donors.

This clone turned up a few times. Its antigen is as yet unknown. Isolated RNA was reverse transcribed in full, so expressed TCRB transcripts were sequenced. Measured with immunoSEQ multiplex PCR; TCRdb has only the in-frame clones, and not every one. The sample shows roughly 40,000 clones, 45% to 50% of them seen only once. The germline V gene encodes CDR1 SGHTA and CDR2 FQGTGA. Trimming stripped 5 bases from V and 3 bases from J, with 15 bases between. This CDR3 is 15 amino acids long. Sequenced sample: central memory CD4+ T cells from blood. The clonotype comes from a woman under 30 in good health. V gene TRBV7-3 combines with J gene TRBJ2-3; D may be TRBD2 (6 bases). CDR3 in DNA: TGTGCCAGCAGCATGGGACTGCCACGTACAGATACGCAGTATTTT. Protein sequence: CASSMGLPRTDTQYF.